This TCR beta chain was obtained from a study of blood T cell repertoires in COVID-19. In the study overall: Samples representing acute and convalescent COVID-19 were sourced from the United States, Italy and Spain. PBMCs, B-cell-depleted T cells, or T cells provided the cDNA or gDNA that made up the material.

As originally analysed: Reference gene primer amplification in the assay estimated nucleated cell counts. Some clones are missing from TCRdb's copy, which holds only in-frame ones; the method was immunoSEQ multiplex PCR. V, J and clone size were drawn from that table, and D and trimming were deduced from the DNA. Here the sample spans 65,000 or so clones, 75% to 90% being singletons. The CDR3 extends over 14 amino acids. V was shortened by 0 bases and J by 8 bases, with 13 bases between the two germline ends. CDR1 and CDR2 from the germline V gene are LGHNA and YNFKEQ. The chain links TRBV4-2 to TRBJ1-2; perhaps TRBD1 as D (6 bases). The sample taken for sequencing was peripheral blood. This receptor was taken from a man at least 80 years old with acute or convalescent COVID-19. CDR3: CASSQDGGPRGYTF. The CDR3 DNA reads as TGTGCCAGCAGCCAAGACGGGGGGCCTCGGGGCTACACCTTC.